Given below is one T cell receptor beta chain in context. The germline V gene encodes CDR1 LNHDA and CDR2 SQIVND (reference sequence). This CDR3 region has 13 residues. V dropped 1 base and J dropped 3 bases, with 7 bases sitting between them. The sample comes from a study of blood T cell repertoires in COVID-19. The overall study: From T cells, B-cell-depleted T cells, or PBMCs came the material, which was cDNA or gDNA.

Under the authors' procedure: Amplifying reference gene primers gave estimates of nucleated cell counts. The assay was immunoSEQ multiplex PCR, and TCRdb's table has in-frame clones only and misses some. D and trimming come from the DNA, and the V and J calls and clone size come from that table. Seen here are a few hundred thousand clones, less than 90% observed once, and the top ten hold around 3%. Participant reports of clinical history set cohort assignment. The material sequenced was PBMCs or T cells enriched from blood (not recorded which). The chain carries TRBV19 and TRBJ2-7; D is unresolved. This sequence originates from a woman aged 30 to 39 who had recovered from COVID-19. CDR3 sequence: CASSIGLYYEQYF. The CDR3 bases are TGTGCCAGTAGTATAGGTCTATACTACGAGCAGTACTTC.